A selection of T cell receptor beta chains follows, all from one sample in a study of metastatic and nonmetastatic thyroid tumors. From the PCR reads, TCRdb re-called clones with MiXCR. The sample carries fewer than 15,000 clones, around 25% recorded once. The sample consisted of tumor tissue. Every receptor here comes from a female donor with papillary thyroid cancer or a benign thyroid nodule (not recorded which). Some clones in this sample may be carry-over from other donors' samples. Each CDR3 is given with its conserved first and last residue. The D gene is left open where the match is weak. Clone size is not always given. Where it is, it says once, few, many or a class for expanded clones.

D gene	V gene	J gene	clone size	CDR3 DNA	CDR3 protein
TRBD1	TRBV6-1	TRBJ1-5	medium-sized	TGTGCCAGCAGTCGACAGGGATCTGGGGATCAGCCCCAGCATTTT	CASSRQGSGDQPQHF
TRBD2	TRBV6-5	TRBJ2-7	medium-sized	TGTGCCAGCAGTTACTCGATAGCGGGGGCCTACGAGCAGTACTTC	CASSYSIAGAYEQYF
NA	TRBV4-1	TRBJ1-1	many	TGCGCCAGCAGCCAAGTAACGGTTAGAACTGAAGCTTTCTTT	CASSQVTVRTEAFF
NA	TRBV10-1	TRBJ2-1	many	TGCGCCAGCAGTGAGTCGATAGGGGCGAATGAGCAGTTCTTC	CASSESIGANEQFF
NA	TRBV20-1	TRBJ2-1	NA	TGCAGTGCTCCCCGGGCCAGCGGACACAATGAGCAGTTCTTC	CSAPRASGHNEQFF
TRBD1	TRBV5-4	TRBJ1-2	many	TGTGCCAGCAGCCCCGGGGACAGGATAAACCGTGGCTACACCTTC	CASSPGDRINRGYTF
NA	TRBV5-1	TRBJ2-7	NA	TGCGCCAGCAGCTTGGGAAGAGGGGATAAAGGGCAGTACTTC	CASSLGRGDKGQYF
TRBD1	TRBV7-9	TRBJ1-4	many	TGTGCCAGCAGCCTTACGGGACAGGCGAATGAAAAACTGTTTTTT	CASSLTGQANEKLFF
NA	TRBV5-8	TRBJ1-1	many	TGTGCCAGCAGCCCTGGGCGGGGCGCGGGCACTGAAGCTTTCTTT	CASSPGRGAGTEAFF
TRBD2	TRBV5-5	TRBJ2-3	many	TGTGCCAGCAGCCCCCAGCGGGAGATCGTGGATACGCAGTATTTT	CASSPQREIVDTQYF
TRBD2	TRBV19	TRBJ2-1	few	TGTGCCAGCCATGGGCTAGCGGGGATCAATGAGCAGTTCTTC	CASHGLAGINEQFF
TRBD1	TRBV6-6	TRBJ1-5	few	TGTGCCAGCAGTTACTCGACAGGGGAGGATCAGCCCCAGCATTTT	CASSYSTGEDQPQHF
TRBD2	TRBV28	TRBJ2-3	many	TGTGCCAGCAGTTCAGGTAGCGGGGGCCCAAATACGCAGTATTTT	CASSSGSGGPNTQYF
NA	TRBV6-2/TRBV6-3	TRBJ1-1	NA	TGTGCCAGCATGTGGGGAGACACTGAAGCTTTCTTT	CASMWGDTEAFF
TRBD2	TRBV9	TRBJ2-1	many	TGTGCCAGCAGCGTTCGGCGGGAGCGTGACGAGCAGTTCTTC	CASSVRRERDEQFF
NA	TRBV3-1	TRBJ1-5	medium-sized	TGTGCCAGCAGCCGGGGTAGGCAGCCCCAGCATTTT	CASSRGRQPQHF
TRBD1	TRBV5-1	TRBJ1-5	NA	TGCGCCAGCAGACTTACGGGACAGGAGAATCAGCCACAGCATTTT	CASRLTGQENQPQHF
TRBD1	TRBV3-1	TRBJ2-1	NA	TGTGCCAGCAGCCAATACTCTGTGAAGGGGGCTAGCAGGGACTCCTACAATGAGCAGTTCTTC	CASSQYSVKGASRDSYNEQFF
NA	TRBV28	TRBJ1-6	medium-sized	TGTGCCAGCAGTTCGCGGCATAGACCTTTTTATAATTCACCCCTCCACTTT	CASSSRHRPFYNSPLHF
NA	TRBV6-1	TRBJ2-2	NA	TGTGCCAGCAGTCCTCAGGGTACCGGGGAGCTGTTTTTT	CASSPQGTGELFF
TRBD2	TRBV4-2	TRBJ2-1	many	TGTGCCAGCAGCCAAGAGGCATGGGGCAGGGAGGGTGGTGAGCAGTTCTTC	CASSQEAWGREGGEQFF
NA	TRBV6-2/TRBV6-3	TRBJ2-5	many	TGTGCCAGCAGTTACTTGGCCAGGGCGGGGACCCAGTACTTC	CASSYLARAGTQYF
TRBD1	TRBV6-5	TRBJ1-5	many	TGTGCCAGCAGTTACCTGGGGCAGGGGGTTGACGGCAATCAGCCCCAGCATTTT	CASSYLGQGVDGNQPQHF
TRBD1	TRBV28	TRBJ1-5	NA	TGTGCCAGCATGAAGGACAGGGTACAGCCCCATCATTTT	CASMKDRVQPHHF
TRBD2	TRBV6-1	TRBJ2-1	medium-sized	TGTGCCAGCAGTGACACTAGCGGGAGTAATGATGAGCAGTTCTTC	CASSDTSGSNDEQFF
NA	TRBV6-1	TRBJ1-5	medium-sized	TGTGCCAGCAGTGACAGGGTAGGCAATCAGCCCCAGCATTTT	CASSDRVGNQPQHF
NA	TRBV7-2	TRBJ1-1	medium-sized	TGTGCCAGCACAAGAGCTTTCTTT	CASTRAFF
NA	TRBV15	TRBJ2-4	many	TGTGCCACCAGCAGAGACTGGGCTACACTAGCCAAAAACATTCAGTACTTC	CATSRDWATLAKNIQYF
NA	TRBV20-1	TRBJ2-7	NA	TGCAGTGCGGGCCTACCGGGCAAGGTCTACGAGCAGTACTTC	CSAGLPGKVYEQYF
NA	TRBV27	TRBJ1-2	few	TGTGCCAGCAGTGGGAAAGGGGGATGGGATGGATACACCTTC	CASSGKGGWDGYTF
NA	TRBV27	TRBJ2-3	NA	TGTGCCAGCATTTCCAGGGATACGCAGTATTTT	CASISRDTQYF
NA	TRBV30	TRBJ2-7	NA	TGTGCCTGGAGTGAGGGGGAGGAGCAGTACTTC	CAWSEGEEQYF
TRBD1	TRBV5-1	TRBJ1-1	NA	TGCGCCAGCAGCTTGACAGGGGGCAGCAGCACTGAAGCTTTCTTT	CASSLTGGSSTEAFF
NA	TRBV7-2	TRBJ2-7	NA	TGTGCCATCAGCTTAGACCCGGTCTACGAGCAGTACTTC	CAISLDPVYEQYF
NA	TRBV6-2/TRBV6-3	TRBJ1-3	NA	TGTGCCAGCAGTTACGACGGTTTTTATGGAAACACCATGTATTTT	CASSYDGFYGNTMYF
NA	TRBV7-2	TRBJ2-1	once	TGTGCCTGCAGCTTAGCTCCGGGAACATACAATGAGCAGTTCTTC	CACSLAPGTYNEQFF
TRBD1	TRBV2	TRBJ2-7	few	TGTGCCAGCCTTTCAGGGGGCGCAATGGGCGAGCAGTACTTC	CASLSGGAMGEQYF
NA	TRBV6-1	TRBJ2-7	NA	TGTGCCAGCAGTGTTATGAGCGAGCAGTACTTC	CASSVMSEQYF
NA	TRBV19	TRBJ1-4	medium-sized	TGTGCCAGTAGTCCCCAGAATGAAAAACTGTTTTTT	CASSPQNEKLFF
NA	TRBV5-1	TRBJ1-4	NA	TGCGCCAGCAGCCCCAGGACAGCAACTAATGAAAAACTGTTTTTT	CASSPRTATNEKLFF
NA	TRBV6-2/TRBV6-3	TRBJ1-1	medium-sized	TGTGCCAGCAGTTACGGGGAGGTCACTGAAGCTTTCTTT	CASSYGEVTEAFF
TRBD1	TRBV19	TRBJ2-7	medium-sized	TGTGCCAGTACCGCGGGACAGGGGCCCTCCTACGAGCAGTACTTC	CASTAGQGPSYEQYF
NA	TRBV6-1	TRBJ1-3	NA	TGTGCCAGCATCCCCGGGCTAAACACCATATATTTT	CASIPGLNTIYF
TRBD2	TRBV12-3/TRBV12-4	TRBJ2-2	few	TGTGCCAGCAGCGATAGCGGGACCTCCAACACCGGGGAGCTGTTTTTT	CASSDSGTSNTGELFF
NA	TRBV20-1	TRBJ1-6	many	TGCAGTGCTAGGGGCGCGAGCGGAAATTCACCCCTCCACTTT	CSARGASGNSPLHF
TRBD1	TRBV5-1	TRBJ2-7	NA	TGCGCCAGCAGCTTGAGGGCCGGACAGGGGGAGCTTTACGAGCAGTACTTC	CASSLRAGQGELYEQYF